One sample yielded the 10 T cell receptor beta chains listed below, sequenced in a study of a mutant IDH1 vaccine in newly diagnosed glioma. No antigen is known for these receptors. Sequencing used immunoSEQ multiplex PCR; TCRdb keeps in-frame clones, though not all of them. The sample lists tens of thousands of clones, around 81% occurring once. Noted time point: week 35, safety follow-up. A 20-mer mutant IDH1 peptide at 300 ug was injected subcutaneously with topical imiquimod. Source: PBMCs, taken from a glioma patient whose treatment included an IDH1 peptide vaccine. These receptors were collected from a woman aged 35 to 49 with glioma. Some clones in this sample may be carry-over from other donors' samples.

This clone has a handful of counts. The genes are TRBV30 and TRBJ1-5; D is perhaps TRBD1 (6 bases). The CDR3 covers 14 residues. Germline V gene data show CDR1 as GTSNPN and CDR2 as SVGIG (reference sequence). CDR3 residues: CEHSPGHYNQPQHF. In nucleotides, the CDR3 is TGTGAACATTCTCCGGGACACTACAATCAGCCCCAGCATTTT. Full variable domain (missing parts from reference TRBV30 and TRBJ1-5): SQTIHQWPATLVQPVGSPLSLECTVEGTSNPNLYWYRQAAGRGLQLLFYSVGIGQISSEVPQNLSASRPQDRQFILSSKKLLLSDSGFYLCEHSPGHYNQPQHFGDGTRLSIL.

The chain couples TRBV27 to TRBJ1-4; D not resolved. Germline V gene lookup returns CDR1 MNHEY and CDR2 SMNVEV (reference sequence). The CDR3 length is 12 residues. Deletions cut 8 bases from V and 5 bases from J, with 9 bases between. The CDR3 protein is CASGLLNEKLFF. The CDR3 region has the DNA TGTGCCAGCGGCCTCCTGAATGAAAAACTGTTTTTT.

The chain carries TRBV4-3 and TRBJ2-5; D call uncertain. The CDR3 extends over 14 amino acids. Deletions cut 0 bases from V and 3 bases from J, with 8 bases between. Germline lookup yields CDR1 LGHNA and CDR2 YSLEER. CDR3 amino acids: CASSQDHNKETQYF. The DNA of the CDR3 is TGCGCCAGCAGCCAAGACCACAACAAAGAGACCCAGTACTTC.

The rearrangement uses TRBV25-1 and TRBJ2-3, with 8 bases identical to TRBD1. The CDR3 is 13 amino acids. Germline V gene data show CDR1 as MGHDK and CDR2 as SYGVNS. Trimming at V came to 9 bases and at J to 4 bases, leaving 6 bases not matched to a gene. The CDR3: CASRGQASDTQYF. The CDR3 DNA sequence: TGTGCCAGTCGGGGACAGGCCTCAGATACGCAGTATTTT.

V gene TRBV5-6 combines with J gene TRBJ2-7; perhaps TRBD1 as D (7 bases). Per the germline V gene, CDR1 is SGHDT and CDR2 is YYEEEE. V was cut by 2 bases and J by 3 bases, with 18 bases left in between. The CDR3 length is 16 residues. The CDR3 protein is CASSFGGGRAGYEQYF. Here the CDR3 DNA reads TGTGCCAGCAGCTTTGGAGGGGGCAGGGCGGGCTACGAGCAGTACTTC.

V is TRBV29-1 and J is TRBJ1-2; D uncertain. Germline V gene lookup returns CDR1 SQVTM and CDR2 ANQGSEA. CDR3 size: 10 residues. CDR3 loop: CTVWDYGYTF. The CDR3 DNA reads TGCACCGTGTGGGACTATGGCTACACCTTC.

The chain combines TRBV21-1 with TRBJ2-1; the table's D call, TRBD2, has no DNA check behind it. TRBV21-1 is a listed pseudogene. The CDR3 has 14 amino acids. CDR3 in DNA: TGTGCCAGCAGCAAAGTTGAGTCAAACAATGAGCAGTTCTTC. Amino acids: CASSKVESNNEQFF.

This clone has a single count. This chain connects TRBV11-1 to TRBJ2-3; 10 bases are a match to TRBD2. V was pared by 5 bases and J by 0 bases, with 8 bases of the junction left unmatched. The CDR3 sequence is 17 residues long. Germline-derived CDR1 and CDR2 are SGHAT and FQDESV (reference sequence). CDR3 protein: CASSPHLAGESTDTQYF. The CDR3 nucleotides read TGTGCCAGCAGCCCCCACCTAGCGGGAGAGAGCACAGATACGCAGTATTTT.

This chain connects TRBV14 to TRBJ2-7; TRBD2 matches at 13 bases. Germline V gene data show CDR1 as SGHDN and CDR2 as FVKESK. This CDR3 has 15 residues. V shed 5 bases and J 7 bases; nucleotides not matched to a gene: 8. The CDR3 here is CASSLRTSGSGEQYF. DNA for the CDR3: TGTGCCAGCAGCTTGAGGACTAGCGGGAGTGGAGAGCAGTACTTC.

The chain has TRBV14 and TRBJ1-3; no reliable D call. Trimming took off 4 bases at V and 2 bases at J, with 15 bases between the two ends. The CDR3 totals 16 residues. The germline V gene has CDR1 SGHDN and CDR2 FVKESK. This CDR3 reads CASSPVGGSAGNTIYF. The CDR3 DNA follows: TGTGCCAGCAGCCCCGTTGGAGGGAGCGCTGGAAACACCATATATTTT.